These 26 T cell receptor beta chains were sequenced from one sample in a study of blood T cell repertoires in COVID-19. The method was immunoSEQ multiplex PCR; TCRdb's version includes in-frame clones alone and lacks a portion of them. The repertoire holds 360,000 or so clones, with just under 90% as singletons. Sequenced: PBMCs or T cells enriched from blood (not recorded which). The source is a woman in her thirties who had recovered from COVID-19.

The chain carries TRBV18 and TRBJ2-7, with 8 nucleotides matching TRBD1. The CDR3 spans 18 residues. V lost 5 bases, J lost 1 base, and 16 bases stayed unmatched. Germline V lookup: CDR1 KGHSH, CDR2 LQKENI. This CDR3 reads CASSDRTGFEPWSYEQYF. CDR3 DNA sequence: TGTGCCAGCTCAGACCGGACAGGGTTTGAGCCCTGGTCCTACGAGCAGTACTTC.

V is TRBV6-1 and J is TRBJ1-4; D call uncertain. CDR1 MNHNS and CDR2 SASEGT come from the germline V gene. The ends were cut back, 2 bases at V and 11 bases at J, with 12 bases in the middle. This CDR3 is built from 13 residues. CDR3 protein: CASSEFPRGKLFF. CDR3 nucleotides: TGTGCCAGCAGTGAATTTCCGCGAGGGAAACTGTTTTTT.

This clone is a singleton in its sample. The chain uses TRBV7-3 and TRBJ1-2; D not resolved. The germline CDR1 and CDR2 sequences are SGHTA and FQGTGA. The V gene lost 1 base and the J gene lost 4 bases, with 10 bases spanning the gap. This CDR3 has 14 amino acids. The CDR3 sequence is CASSLIPGTYGYTF. Here the CDR3 DNA reads TGTGCCAGCAGCTTAATACCGGGAACCTATGGCTACACCTTC.

For this clone: Within the sample, other DNA sequences also encode this same CDR3. The CDR3 coding sequence is TGTGCCAGCTCACCTGACAGTAACTATGGCTACACCTTC. It is translated as CASSPDSNYGYTF. The V and J genes are TRBV18 and TRBJ1-2, with D tentatively TRBD1 (5 bases). The CDR3 loop spans 13 amino acids. CDR1 and CDR2 (germline): KGHSH, LQKENI. V was trimmed by 3 bases and J by 1 base, leaving 6 bases between them. Filled out from reference TRBV18 and TRBJ1-2, the complete variable domain reads NAGVMQNPRHLVRRRGQEARLRCSPMKGHSHVYWYRQLPEEGLKFMVYLQKENIIDESGMPKERFSAEFPKEGPSILRIQQVVRGDSAAYFCASSPDSNYGYTFGSGTRLTVV.

This chain uses TRBV14 with TRBJ2-7; D gene ambiguous. The V gene lost 2 bases and the J gene lost 0 bases, with 8 bases spanning the gap. The length of the CDR3 is 14 residues. Germline CDR1 SGHDN, CDR2 FVKESK. The CDR3 loop is CASSQFTVSYEQYF. The CDR3 coding sequence is TGTGCCAGCAGCCAATTTACAGTCTCCTACGAGCAGTACTTC.

The V gene is TRBV4-1, the J gene TRBJ2-3; 10 nucleotides agree with TRBD1. The CDR3 covers 17 residues. V lost 4 bases, J lost 2 bases, and 9 bases stayed unmatched. Germline CDR1 reads MGHRA; CDR2 reads YSYEKL. CDR3 nucleotides: TGCGCCAGCAGCCTCCTATACGGGACAGGGGTCACAGATACGCAGTATTTT. Translating it yields CASSLLYGTGVTDTQYF.

The count of this clone is one. The V gene is TRBV2, the J gene TRBJ2-3, with 9 positions matching TRBD1. Germline V CDR1 and CDR2: SNHLY, FYNNEI. The CDR3 sequence is 15 residues long. With V trimmed by 5 bases and J by 4 bases, 7 bases remained unmatched. CDR3 coding DNA: TGTGCCAGCAGTCTAGACAGGGGGAAGGCAGATACGCAGTATTTT. This encodes CASSLDRGKADTQYF. Filled out from reference TRBV2 and TRBJ2-3, the complete variable domain reads EPEVTQTPSHQVTQMGQEVILRCVPISNHLYFYWYRQILGQKVEFLVSFYNNEISEKSEIFDDQFSVERPDGSNFTLKIRSTKLEDSAMYFCASSLDRGKADTQYFGPGTRLTVL.

CDR3 sequence: CASSLDRTPEAFF. CDR3 in DNA: TGTGCCAGCTCCCTGGACAGGACCCCTGAAGCTTTCTTT. V and J are TRBV18 and TRBJ1-1; 7 nucleotides match TRBD1. The CDR3 runs to 13 residues. Germline V gives CDR1 KGHSH, CDR2 LQKENI. J lost 6 bases, V lost 6 bases, and 7 bases had no gene match.

The chain is built from TRBV5-6 and TRBJ1-1; D is unclear. Per the germline V gene, CDR1 is SGHDT and CDR2 is YYEEEE. V gave up 1 base and J gave up 1 base, with 14 bases separating them. CDR3 length equals 16 residues. The CDR3 nucleotides are TGTGCCAGCAGCTTGTCTCAGGCTATGGGGAACACTGAAGCTTTCTTT. Protein: CASSLSQAMGNTEAFF.

This clone was observed a handful of times. The V and J genes are TRBV7-2 and TRBJ1-2; 7 bases map to TRBD1. The CDR3 extends over 14 amino acids. Germline CDR1 is SGHTA and CDR2 is FQGNSA. V lost 5 bases and J lost 5; bases outside the gene matches: 8. The CDR3 spells CASSPWDSGYGYTF. DNA for the CDR3: TGTGCCAGCAGCCCGTGGGACAGCGGTTATGGCTACACCTTC.

This clone was recorded once. V is TRBV7-9 and J is TRBJ2-1; TRBD2 agrees at 8 bases. Unmatched junction bases numbered 17, after V lost 5 bases and J lost 5 bases. From germline, CDR1 is SEHNR and CDR2 FQNEAQ (reference sequence). The CDR3 sequence is 18 residues long. The chain's CDR3 is CASSRRSGSTPLDNEQFF. The CDR3 nucleotides are TGTGCCAGCAGCCGAAGGAGCGGGAGTACTCCTTTGGACAATGAGCAGTTCTTC. Supplemented by reference TRBV7-9 and TRBJ2-1, the full variable domain reads DTGVSQNPRHKITKRGQNVTFRCDPISEHNRLYWYRQTLGQGPEFLTYFQNEAQLEKSRLLSDRFSAERPKGSFSTLEIQRTEQGDSAMYLCASSRRSGSTPLDNEQFFGPGTRLTVL.

As to this clone: The same CDR3 is also encoded by other DNA sequences in this sample. The J gene is TRBJ1-1, the V gene TRBV6-5; D unresolved. Trimming took 2 bases from V and 0 from J, leaving 7 bases between them. Germline CDR1 reads MNHEY; CDR2 reads SVGAGI. This CDR3 is 14 amino acids long. CDR3 amino acids: CASSYAGLNTEAFF. CDR3 nucleotides: TGTGCCAGCAGTTACGCCGGGTTGAACACTGAAGCTTTCTTT.

The chain links TRBV7-9 to TRBJ2-1; 13 nucleotides line up with TRBD2. The CDR3 sequence is 16 residues long. J lost 4 bases, V lost 4 bases, and 4 bases had no gene match. CDR1 is SEHNR and CDR2 is FQNEAQ in the germline V gene (reference sequence). The CDR3 spells CASSSLAGGRYNEQFF. CDR3 sequence (DNA): TGTGCCAGCAGCTCACTAGCGGGGGGGCGTTACAATGAGCAGTTCTTC.

CDR3 coding DNA: TGTGCCACCAGTGCCCCCCCTAGCGGGAGCTCCTACAATGAGCAGTTCTTC. Translation: CATSAPPSGSSYNEQFF. The rearrangement uses TRBV24-1 and TRBJ2-1, with 10 nucleotides matching TRBD2. V was clipped by 5 bases and J by 0 bases; unmatched bases: 6. The germline V gene has CDR1 KGHDR and CDR2 SFDVKD. The CDR3 consists of 17 residues.

The chain combines TRBV29-1 with TRBJ2-1, with 10 nucleotides matching TRBD2. CDR1 and CDR2 from the germline V gene are SQVTM and ANQGSEA. With V trimmed by 7 bases and J by 2 bases, 17 bases remained unmatched. This CDR3 is 18 amino acids long. For the CDR3, the DNA is TGCAGCGCTCCGGGGGCTAGCGGGGGTCTTTGGGCCTACAATGAGCAGTTCTTC. Translating gives CSAPGASGGLWAYNEQFF.

The CDR3 DNA reads as TGTGCCAGCAGCCAAAACGCGGACTTCCAGGACTCCTACGAGCAGTACTTC. Translated, it gives CASSQNADFQDSYEQYF. The chain joins TRBV4-2 to TRBJ2-7; D is perhaps TRBD2 (5 bases). This CDR3 has 17 residues. V shed 2 bases and J shed 0 bases, with 17 bases lying between them. Per germline, CDR1 LGHNA and CDR2 YNFKEQ.

The CDR3 reads CASSQDPGGGPALNTEAFF. DNA of the CDR3: TGCGCCAGCAGCCAAGATCCCGGGGGGGGTCCGGCGCTGAACACTGAAGCTTTCTTT. The chain has TRBV4-1 and TRBJ1-1, with D tentatively TRBD1 (5 bases). The CDR3 is 19 residues long. V lost 0 bases to trimming and J lost 0 bases, with 20 bases between them. Looked up from germline, CDR1 is MGHRA and CDR2 is YSYEKL.

This chain uses TRBV2 with TRBJ1-1, with D possibly being TRBD1 (6 bases). Germline loops: CDR1 SNHLY, CDR2 FYNNEI. The CDR3 spans 11 residues. V was pared by 9 bases and J by 3 bases, with 8 bases between. The CDR3 DNA sequence: TGTGCCAGAGGACAGTACACTGAAGCTTTCTTT. It specifies CARGQYTEAFF.

The J gene is TRBJ1-1, the V gene TRBV5-4; D unresolved. CDR3 length: 13 residues. Germline assignment: CDR1 SGHNT and CDR2 YYREEE (reference sequence). V lost 1 base, J lost 6 bases, and 10 bases lay in between. This chain's CDR3 is CASSLRHVPEAFF. The DNA of the CDR3 is TGTGCCAGCAGCTTGAGACATGTTCCTGAAGCTTTCTTT.

The chain has TRBV27 and TRBJ2-3; D might be TRBD2 (6 bases). The germline CDR1 and CDR2 sequences are MNHEY and SMNVEV (reference sequence). CDR3 size: 14 residues. Trimming removed 2 bases at V and 3 bases at J, with 9 bases between. CDR3 DNA: TGTGCCAGCAGTTTAGGACTATGGACAGATACGCAGTATTTT. Its protein product is CASSLGLWTDTQYF.

The rearrangement links TRBV6-5 to TRBJ2-7, with 10 bases aligning to TRBD2. Germline lookup yields CDR1 MNHEY and CDR2 SVGAGI. The CDR3 loop spans 14 amino acids. V trimming: 6 bases; J trimming: 6 bases; junction bases outside the gene matches: 8. CDR3 sequence: CASSPAGGPREQYF. The CDR3 nucleotides read TGTGCCAGCAGCCCAGCGGGAGGGCCACGCGAGCAGTACTTC.

The chain recombines TRBV2 with TRBJ1-5, with D maybe TRBD1 (5 bases). This CDR3 is 16 amino acids long. Germline V gene lookup returns CDR1 SNHLY and CDR2 FYNNEI. The V end was cut by 4 bases, the J end by 4 bases, with 17 bases between. The CDR3 reads CASSASLGRGNQPQHF. The CDR3 DNA reads as TGTGCCAGCAGTGCTTCCTTGGGTAGGGGAAATCAGCCCCAGCATTTT.

The chain is built from TRBV9 and TRBJ2-3, with TRBD2 matching 8 bases. Unmatched junction bases numbered 12, after V lost 3 bases and J lost 6 bases. Looked up from germline, CDR1 is SGDLS and CDR2 is YYNGEE. This CDR3 is built from 16 residues. In DNA, the CDR3 is TGTGCCAGCAGCGGGCCGGTAGCGGGGCTAACTGATACGCAGTATTTT. Its translation: CASSGPVAGLTDTQYF.

As concerns this clone: The same CDR3 is also encoded by other DNA sequences in this sample. In DNA, the CDR3 is TGTGCCAGCTCACCCAGGGTAAGCTCCTACAATGAGCAGTTCTTC. As protein: CASSPRVSSYNEQFF. The V and J genes are TRBV18 and TRBJ2-1, with D tentatively TRBD1 (5 bases). The CDR3 has 15 amino acids. CDR1 is KGHSH and CDR2 is LQKENI in the germline V gene. V lost 3 bases to trimming and J lost 0 bases, with 9 bases between them.

The gene calls are TRBV10-3 and TRBJ2-7; the match to TRBD1 covers 7 bases. The ends lost 0 bases at V and 2 bases at J; junction bases unmatched: 4. CDR3 length equals 15 residues. Germline V CDR1 and CDR2: ENHRY, SYGVKD. CDR3 nucleotides: TGTGCCATCAGTGAGTCGACGACAGGGACCTACGAGCAGTACTTC. Its protein is CAISESTTGTYEQYF.

This chain links TRBV6-5 with TRBJ2-6; unclear D gene. CDR3 length: 15 amino acids. The V gene lost 3 bases and the J gene lost 2 bases, with 8 bases spanning the gap. CDR1 is MNHEY, CDR2 SVGAGI, per germline. CDR3 nucleotide sequence: TGTGCCAGCAGTTATGGCGCGGCTGGGGCCAACGTCCTGACTTTC. It codes for CASSYGAAGANVLTF.